A selection of T cell receptor beta chains follows, all from one sample in a study of T-cell reconstitution after alpha-beta-depleted transplantation in children. One entry per CDR3 protein results from TCRdb running MiXCR on the PCR reads. Of approximately 300,000 distinct CDR3 sequences listed, less than 9.5% are singletons. Material: peripheral blood, obtained 360 days after TCRalphabeta/CD19-depleted stem cell transplant. These receptors came from a female patient aged 2 to 10 who had a stem cell transplant for Fanconi anemia, so the T cells may come from the graft donor. Both conserved end residues are part of each CDR3. The D gene is left open where the match is weak. Clone size is given for some rows only: seen once, a few or many times, or a class if the clone is expanded.

CASKQGRGTEAFF	TGTGCCAGCAAACAGGGGAGGGGCACTGAAGCTTTCTTT	few	TRBV6-2/TRBV6-3	TRBJ1-1	TRBD1
CASSRDFTSLNTGELFF	TGTGCCAGCAGCCGAGATTTTACTAGTCTGAACACCGGGGAGCTGTTTTTT	few	TRBV3-1	TRBJ2-2	-
CASSDYDRYLEGYTF	TGTGCCAGCAGTGATTACGACAGGTATTTGGAGGGCTACACCTTC	few	TRBV6-1	TRBJ1-2	-
CASSLGLGARFPTDTQYF	TGCGCCAGCAGCTTGGGGCTCGGAGCGAGATTTCCCACAGATACGCAGTATTTT	few	TRBV5-1	TRBJ2-3	-
CSVSRLAGAGTDTQYF	TGCAGTGTCAGTCGCCTAGCGGGGGCCGGCACAGATACGCAGTATTTT	many	TRBV20-1	TRBJ2-3	TRBD2
CSVDGQGEDYGYTF	TGCAGCGTTGATGGACAGGGGGAAGACTATGGCTACACCTTC	many	TRBV29-1	TRBJ1-2	TRBD1
CAISESVNRVDIQYF	TGTGCCATCAGTGAGTCAGTCAACAGGGTGGACATTCAGTACTTC	many	TRBV10-3	TRBJ2-4	-
CASTTGGADTQYF	TGTGCCAGCACGACGGGAGGGGCAGATACGCAGTATTTT	many	TRBV12-3/TRBV12-4	TRBJ2-3	TRBD2
CASSLDSTPGSQPQHF	TGTGCCAGCAGCTTAGATTCGACACCTGGAAGTCAGCCCCAGCATTTT	-	TRBV11-2	TRBJ1-5	-
CASSLWSIRTGRTQNTEAFF	TGTGCCAGCAGTTTGTGGTCCATAAGGACAGGTCGCACTCAGAACACTGAAGCTTTCTTT	many	TRBV12-3/TRBV12-4	TRBJ1-1	TRBD1
CSAVFPLGANYGYTF	TGCAGTGCTGTCTTCCCGCTGGGGGCGAACTATGGCTACACCTTC	few	TRBV20-1	TRBJ1-2	-
CASSQEVGSQNTEAFF	TGCGCCAGCAGCCAAGAGGTTGGCTCTCAGAACACTGAAGCTTTCTTT	many	TRBV4-3	TRBJ1-1	-
CASSLRRGFEKLFF	TGTGCCAGCAGTTTACGCAGGGGGTTTGAAAAACTGTTTTTT	-	TRBV27	TRBJ1-4	TRBD1
CASSPLTSGRWGYQETQYF	TGTGCCAGCAGTCCCCTAACTAGCGGGAGATGGGGCTACCAAGAGACCCAGTACTTC	-	TRBV28	TRBJ2-5	TRBD2
CASSGGWGPGRELFF	TGTGCCAGCAGCGGTGGCTGGGGTCCCGGAAGGGAGCTGTTTTTT	many	TRBV9	TRBJ2-2	-
CASWLGASGANVLTF	TGCGCCAGCTGGTTGGGGGCCTCTGGGGCCAACGTCCTGACTTTC	many	TRBV5-1	TRBJ2-6	-
CASSRFRSDTEAFF	TGTGCCAGCAGCCGCTTTAGGAGCGACACTGAAGCTTTCTTT	few	TRBV5-6	TRBJ1-1	-
CASSGPGASNTEAFF	TGCGCCAGCAGTGGTCCGGGGGCCTCTAACACTGAAGCTTTCTTT	few	TRBV5-1	TRBJ1-1	-
CASNVPTFGYTF	TGTGCCAGCAATGTCCCCACCTTCGGCTACACCTTC	few	TRBV28	TRBJ1-2	-
CASSLYLTGEAFF	TGTGCCAGCAGCTTATATTTAACCGGTGAAGCTTTCTTT	-	TRBV7-9	TRBJ1-1	-
CASSLASGREYNEQFF	TGCGCCAGCAGCTTGGCGAGCGGGAGGGAATACAATGAGCAGTTCTTC	many	TRBV5-1	TRBJ2-1	TRBD2
CSASNAGSSYEQYF	TGCAGTGCTAGTAACGCGGGTAGCTCCTACGAGCAGTACTTC	many	TRBV20-1	TRBJ2-7	-